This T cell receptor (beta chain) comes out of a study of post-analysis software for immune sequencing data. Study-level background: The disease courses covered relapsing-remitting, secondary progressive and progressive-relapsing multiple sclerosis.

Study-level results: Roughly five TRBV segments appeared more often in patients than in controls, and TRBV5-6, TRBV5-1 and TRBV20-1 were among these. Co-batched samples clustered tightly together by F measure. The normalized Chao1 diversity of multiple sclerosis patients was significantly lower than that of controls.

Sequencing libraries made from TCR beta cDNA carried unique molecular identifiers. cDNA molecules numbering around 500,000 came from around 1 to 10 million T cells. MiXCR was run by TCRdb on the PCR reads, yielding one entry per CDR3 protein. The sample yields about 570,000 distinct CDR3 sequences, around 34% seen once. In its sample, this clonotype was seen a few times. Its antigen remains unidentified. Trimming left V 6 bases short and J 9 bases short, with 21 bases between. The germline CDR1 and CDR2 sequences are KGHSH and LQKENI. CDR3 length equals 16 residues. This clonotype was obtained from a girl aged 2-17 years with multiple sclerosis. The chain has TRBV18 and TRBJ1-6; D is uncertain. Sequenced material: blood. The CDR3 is CASSSLAQPNLSPLHF. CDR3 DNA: TGTGCCAGCTCTTCGCTCGCACAGCCAAACCTTTCACCCCTCCACTTT. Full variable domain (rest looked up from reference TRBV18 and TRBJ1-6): NAGVMQNPRHLVRRRGQEARLRCSPMKGHSHVYWYRQLPEEGLKFMVYLQKENIIDESGMPKERFSAEFPKEGPSILRIQQVVRGDSAAYFCASSSLAQPNLSPLHFGNGTRLTVT.